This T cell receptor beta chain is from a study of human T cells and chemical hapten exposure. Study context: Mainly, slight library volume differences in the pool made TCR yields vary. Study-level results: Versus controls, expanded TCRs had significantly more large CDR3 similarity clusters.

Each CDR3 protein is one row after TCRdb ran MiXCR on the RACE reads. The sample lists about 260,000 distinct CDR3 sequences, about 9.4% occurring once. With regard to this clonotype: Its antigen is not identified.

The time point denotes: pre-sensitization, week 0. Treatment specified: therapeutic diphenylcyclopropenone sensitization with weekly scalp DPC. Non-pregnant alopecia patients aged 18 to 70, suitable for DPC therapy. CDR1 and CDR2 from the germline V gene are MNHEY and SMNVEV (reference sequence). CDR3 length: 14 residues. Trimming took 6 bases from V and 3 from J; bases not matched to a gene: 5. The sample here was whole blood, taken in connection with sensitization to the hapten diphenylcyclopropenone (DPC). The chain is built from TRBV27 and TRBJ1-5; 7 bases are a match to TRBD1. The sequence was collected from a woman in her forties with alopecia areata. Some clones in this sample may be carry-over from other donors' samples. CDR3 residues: CASRQGGNNQPQHF. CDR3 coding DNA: TGTGCCAGCAGGCAAGGGGGCAACAATCAGCCCCAGCATTTT.